These 24 T cell receptor beta chains originate from one sample sequenced in a study of blood T cells in healthy people across ages. A sample-barcoded 5' primer and a J-beta primer mix were used in a second PCR of roughly 7 to 11 cycles. MiXCR was run by TCRdb on the 5' RACE reads, yielding one entry per CDR3 protein. This sample yields hundreds of thousands of distinct CDR3 sequences, of which around 28% are seen a single time; roughly 17% belongs to the top ten. The sequencing sample was made of blood. These TCRs come from a woman of 80 years or more in good health.

V usage is TRBV19 and J usage is TRBJ1-1; D is perhaps TRBD1 (5 bases). The CDR3 is 14 residues long. Trimming removed 7 bases at V and 0 bases at J, with 12 bases between. Germline values: CDR1 LNHDA, CDR2 SQIVND (reference sequence). The CDR3 DNA reads TGTGCCAGTATCCGGGGCGGGATGAACACTGAAGCTTTCTTT. Translated, it gives CASIRGGMNTEAFF.

The genes are TRBV7-2 and TRBJ1-5; no definite D call. Germline CDR1 reads SGHTA; CDR2 reads FQGNSA. Deletions cut 5 bases from V and 4 bases from J, with 6 bases between. The CDR3 has 12 residues. The CDR3 DNA reads TGTGCCAGCAGCGGAAAGAATCAGCCCCAGCATTTT. As protein: CASSGKNQPQHF.

The J gene is TRBJ2-1, the V gene TRBV7-2; 7 bases fit TRBD2. Germline-derived CDR1 and CDR2 are SGHTA and FQGNSA. The CDR3 is 15 residues long. V lost 6 bases to trimming and J lost 7 bases; unmatched junction nucleotides: 12. As DNA, the CDR3 is TGTGCCAGCAGGGGGAGCGGGACTTGGGGGAATGAGCAGTTCTTC. This translates into CASRGSGTWGNEQFF.

This clonotype was found many times. The rearrangement joins TRBV24-1 to TRBJ2-3; 9 bases map to TRBD1. V lost 7 bases and J lost 1; bases outside the gene matches: 2. This CDR3 comprises 14 residues. CDR1 and CDR2 (germline): KGHDR, SFDVKD. Written as DNA, the CDR3 is TGTGCCACCAGAGGACAGGGGCGCACAGATACGCAGTATTTT. This gives the protein CATRGQGRTDTQYF.

As concerns this clonotype: This may be a read error, as it is one base from a much larger clone. The rearrangement joins TRBV4-3 to TRBJ2-7; maybe TRBD1 (6 bases). V lost 4 bases and J 7 bases, leaving 17 bases between the germline ends. The CDR3 is 14 amino acids. Germline lookup yields CDR1 LGHNA and CDR2 YSLEER. The CDR3 here is CASSPGAGVNEQYF. In DNA form, the CDR3 reads TGCGCCAGCAGCCCTGGGGCAGGGGTGAATGAGCAGTACTTC.

In regard to this clonotype: At one boundary the junction diverges from the germline segment, which might be a read error. The rearrangement uses TRBV12-3 or TRBV12-4 and TRBJ2-3; D may correspond to TRBD1 or TRBD2 (5 bases each). The CDR3 length is 15 residues. The CDR3 loop reads CASSPGQGNTDTEYF. The CDR3 DNA is TGTGCCAGCAGCCCGGGGCAGGGAAACACAGATACGGAGTATTTT.

The gene calls are TRBV27 and TRBJ2-7, with a tentative D call TRBD2 (7 bases). Deletions cut 4 bases from V and 7 bases from J, with 20 bases between. CDR3 length: 15 residues. The germline CDR1 and CDR2 sequences are MNHEY and SMNVEV (reference sequence). Here the CDR3 DNA reads TGTGCCAGCAGTTCCTGGGGGGGCACCCTTGGGGAGCAGTACTTC. Translation: CASSSWGGTLGEQYF.

The genes are TRBV14 and TRBJ2-7; the D is unclear. The CDR3 extends over 14 amino acids. Germline V gives CDR1 SGHDN, CDR2 FVKESK. V gave up 1 base and J gave up 5 bases, with 12 bases separating them. CDR3 residues: CASSQVPSSDEQYF. The CDR3 DNA follows: TGTGCCAGCAGCCAAGTCCCATCATCCGACGAGCAGTACTTC.

This sequence joins TRBV5-1 and TRBJ2-1; 8 nucleotides align to TRBD2. This CDR3 contains 16 residues. In germline, CDR1 is SGHRS, CDR2 YFSETQ. V gave up 2 bases and J gave up 2 bases; unmatched junction bases: 6. The CDR3 loop is CASSFLVGGAYNEQFF. Here the CDR3 DNA reads TGCGCCAGCAGCTTCCTTGTCGGGGGGGCCTACAATGAGCAGTTCTTC.

The rearrangement links TRBV7-9 to TRBJ2-3, with TRBD2 matching over 14 bases. The CDR3 consists of 14 residues. Germline-derived CDR1 and CDR2 are SEHNR and FQNEAQ (reference sequence). Trimming at V came to 5 bases and at J to 11 bases, leaving 6 bases not matched to a gene. The CDR3, as DNA: TGTGCCAGCAGCCTAGGGACTAGCGGGGGCGGGCAGTATTTT. Translation: CASSLGTSGGGQYF. Complete variable domain (other parts from reference TRBV7-9 and TRBJ2-3): DTGVSQNPRHKITKRGQNVTFRCDPISEHNRLYWYRQTLGQGPEFLTYFQNEAQLEKSRLLSDRFSAERPKGSFSTLEIQRTEQGDSAMYLCASSLGTSGGGQYFGPGTRLTVL.

This clonotype was observed a handful of times. The chain has TRBV30 and TRBJ2-1; 10 bases map to TRBD2. Germline CDR1 GTSNPN, CDR2 SVGIG (reference sequence). Trimming at V came to 5 bases and at J to 0 bases, leaving 13 bases not matched to a gene. There are 18 residues in the CDR3. The CDR3 reads CAWGGGTSAFSSYNEQFF. CDR3 nucleotides: TGTGCCTGGGGAGGGGGGACTAGCGCATTCAGCTCCTACAATGAGCAGTTCTTC. The full variable domain, completed using reference TRBV30 and TRBJ2-1, is SQTIHQWPATLVQPVGSPLSLECTVEGTSNPNLYWYRQAAGRGLQLLFYSVGIGQISSEVPQNLSASRPQDRQFILSSKKLLLSDSGFYLCAWGGGTSAFSSYNEQFFGPGTRLTVL.

A few counts support this clonotype. A much bigger clone sits one base away, suggesting this may be a read error. The rearrangement joins TRBV5-1 to TRBJ2-5, with a weak D call TRBD1 (6 bases). The end of the DNA aligns better with TRBJ2-1, so the J call may be wrong. The CDR3 consists of 14 residues. The germline V gene has CDR1 SGHRS and CDR2 YFSETQ. As DNA, the CDR3 is TGCGCCAGCAGCGTACAGGGAAACCAAGAGACCCAGTTCTTC. Translated, it gives CASSVQGNQETQFF.

The chain employs TRBV7-2 and TRBJ2-2; TRBD2 matches 7 bases. The CDR3 length is 17 residues. Germline lookup yields CDR1 SGHTA and CDR2 FQGNSA. Losses at the gene ends were 1 base for V and 1 base for J; bases not matched to a gene: 6. DNA for the CDR3: TGTGCCAGCAGCTTAGGAGTAATAGCGGGGAACACCGGGGAGCTGTTTTTT. Its translation is CASSLGVIAGNTGELFF.

A remark on this clonotype: This may come from a read error, since a much larger clone is one base off. The conserved phenylalanine or tryptophan is not found at the CDR3 terminus, so this likely reflects a read error. This chain links TRBV4-3 with TRBJ1-2; 8 bases map to TRBD1. Trimming took 1 base from V and 4 from J; bases not matched to a gene: 8. Germline CDR1 reads LGHNA; CDR2 reads YSLEER. CDR3 length equals 16 residues. The CDR3 DNA reads TGCGCCAGCAGCCAAGCTGGGCAGGGACAGGTCTATGGCTACACCCTC. Translating gives CASSQAGQGQVYGYTL.

As for this clonotype: This may arise from a read error, as a much more abundant clone is one base away. The CDR3 nucleotides are TGCAGTGCCATAGACTGGACGAGGGACCACGAGCAGTTCTTC. Translating gives CSAIDWTRDHEQFF. The V and J genes are TRBV20-1 and TRBJ2-1; D is tentatively TRBD1 or TRBD2 (5 bases each). Between the trimmed V and J ends, which lost 6 bases and 10 bases, there was a span of 22 bases. From germline, CDR1 is DFQATT and CDR2 SNEGSKA (reference sequence). CDR3 length: 14 residues.

To note about this clonotype: Relative to the germline gene, one junction end is altered; a read error may explain this. The chain is built from TRBV12-3 or TRBV12-4 and TRBJ2-3; 7 bases map to TRBD1. This CDR3 comprises 15 residues. DNA for the CDR3: TGTGCCAGCAGTTCGCAATACAGGGGAACAGATGCGCAGTATTTT. Protein: CASSSQYRGTDAQYF.

The chain carries TRBV7-2 and TRBJ2-1, with TRBD2 matching over 11 bases. The J segment lost 5 bases and the V segment lost 3 bases, leaving 6 bases of the junction unmatched. The germline V gene has CDR1 SGHTA and CDR2 FQGNSA. The CDR3 covers 16 residues. The CDR3 region is CASSFSGGAVHNEQFF. CDR3 DNA: TGTGCCAGCAGCTTTAGCGGGGGGGCAGTACACAATGAGCAGTTCTTC.

With respect to this clonotype: This sequence may be a read error, since a much larger clone differs from it by one base. The chain joins TRBV6-1 to TRBJ2-5; D is unclear. V lost 1 base and J lost 11, with 11 bases in between. Germline V gives CDR1 MNHNS, CDR2 SASEGT. The length of the CDR3 is 12 residues. The CDR3 protein is CASSEGTYVQYF. DNA of the CDR3: TGTGCCAGCAGTGAAGGGACCTACGTGCAGTACTTC.

This clonotype was counted only a few times. This chain links TRBV6-1 with TRBJ2-1; 8 nucleotides match TRBD2. The germline V gene has CDR1 MNHNS and CDR2 SASEGT. The length of the CDR3 is 19 residues. V was clipped by 7 bases and J by 0 bases; unmatched bases: 17. The CDR3 region has the DNA TGTGCCAGCACACCCTTCGAGGTCGGCGGGGGGCCCTCCTACAATGAGCAGTTCTTC. Its protein product is CASTPFEVGGGPSYNEQFF.

This clonotype came up a few times. The V call is TRBV2, the J call TRBJ2-4; D is perhaps TRBD2 (7 bases). The ends were cut back, 8 bases at V and 8 bases at J, with 16 bases in the middle. The CDR3 runs 13 residues. Germline assignment: CDR1 SNHLY and CDR2 FYNNEI. The CDR3 DNA reads as TGTGCCAGCGGGAGGGGGGGCCTGGACATTCAGTACTTC. This sequence encodes CASGRGGLDIQYF.

The chain combines TRBV12-3 or TRBV12-4 with TRBJ1-6; perhaps TRBD1 as D (5 bases). V dropped 5 bases and J dropped 9 bases, with 14 bases sitting between them. The CDR3 consists of 14 residues. The CDR3 sequence is CASSGQLGGSPLHF. CDR3 coding DNA: TGTGCCAGCAGTGGGCAGCTCGGGGGTTCACCCCTCCACTTT.

This chain joins TRBV18 and TRBJ2-2; 7 bases line up with TRBD1. Germline values: CDR1 KGHSH, CDR2 LQKENI. The V segment lost 8 bases and the J segment 4 bases; nucleotides outside the gene matches: 10. This CDR3 contains 15 residues. CDR3 region: CASQEQGRSTGELFF. In DNA, the CDR3 is TGTGCCAGCCAAGAACAGGGGAGAAGCACCGGGGAGCTGTTTTTT. The complete variable domain, with remaining parts taken from reference TRBV18 and TRBJ2-2, reads NAGVMQNPRHLVRRRGQEARLRCSPMKGHSHVYWYRQLPEEGLKFMVYLQKENIIDESGMPKERFSAEFPKEGPSILRIQQVVRGDSAAYFCASQEQGRSTGELFFGEGSRLTVL.

This clonotype was recorded many times. V is TRBV11-2 and J is TRBJ2-3, with D perhaps being TRBD1 or TRBD2 (5 bases each). From germline, CDR1 is SGHAT and CDR2 FQNNGV. The CDR3 totals 17 residues. Trimming pared 5 bases from V and 3 bases from J, leaving 21 bases between. CDR3 protein: CASSIYRDPGRTDTQYF. Here the CDR3 DNA reads TGTGCCAGCAGCATCTACCGGGACCCAGGAAGGACAGATACGCAGTATTTT.

CDR3 region: CASSPGGPANTGELFF. Written as DNA, the CDR3 is TGTGCCAGCAGCCCCGGGGGCCCAGCGAACACCGGGGAGCTGTTTTTT. V gene TRBV14 combines with J gene TRBJ2-2, with D perhaps TRBD1 or TRBD2 (6 bases each). Trimming left V 4 bases short and J 0 bases short, with 12 bases between. The CDR3 is 16 amino acids. Per the germline V gene, CDR1 is SGHDN and CDR2 is FVKESK.